This is a list of T cell receptor beta chains from one sample in a study of T cells in narcolepsy. The data were produced by immunoSEQ multiplex PCR, yet TCRdb's version contains in-frame clones alone and is incomplete. There are about 31,000 clones in the sample; just under 80% occur only once, and less than 1.5% lies in the top ten. The specimen was CD45RA- memory CD4+ T cells from PBMCs. The source is a human donor with narcolepsy. CDR3s include the opening cysteine and the closing phenylalanine or tryptophan. D genes are given only for firm matches. Not all rows give a size; the values are once, few, many and, for expanded clones, a class.

j_gene	abundance	v_gene	d_gene	CDR3aa	CDR3nt
TRBJ2-5	.	TRBV11-2	.	CASSFPTVERETQYF	TGTGCCAGCAGCTTCCCGACAGTCGAGCGAGAGACCCAGTACTTC
TRBJ1-3	.	TRBV19	.	CASSMDGLPPGNTIYF	TGTGCCAGTAGTATGGATGGACTCCCTCCTGGAAACACCATATATTTT
TRBJ1-5	.	TRBV27	TRBD1	CASSTGGLWGLNQPQHF	TGTGCCAGCAGCACAGGGGGCCTGTGGGGCCTAAATCAGCCCCAGCATTTT
TRBJ1-1	.	TRBV5-4	.	CASSFSGGPPGNTEAFF	TGTGCCAGCAGCTTTTCCGGGGGGCCCCCTGGGAACACTGAAGCTTTCTTT
TRBJ2-1	.	TRBV7-9	TRBD2	CASSSLAGTYNEQFF	TGTGCCAGCAGCAGTCTAGCGGGGACCTACAATGAGCAGTTCTTC
TRBJ2-2	.	TRBV9	.	CASSVDVRGSGPTGELFF	TGTGCCAGCAGCGTAGATGTTAGGGGGAGCGGACCCACCGGGGAGCTGTTTTTT
TRBJ2-7	.	TRBV7-2	TRBD2	CASSPRTSGWVEQYF	TGTGCCAGCAGCCCCCGGACTAGCGGGTGGGTCGAGCAGTACTTC
TRBJ2-1	.	TRBV11-3	TRBD1	CASSLGQSNHEQFF	TGTGCCAGCAGCTTGGGACAGTCCAACCATGAGCAGTTCTTC
TRBJ1-2	.	TRBV6-5	.	CASSEAWDYGYTF	TGTGCCAGCAGTGAAGCCTGGGACTATGGCTACACCTTC
TRBJ2-5	.	TRBV5-1	.	CASSSSRGLETQYF	TGCGCCAGCAGCTCCAGCAGGGGTTTGGAGACCCAGTACTTC
TRBJ2-7	.	TRBV6-5	TRBD1	CASSSYGQGVLEQYF	TGTGCCAGCAGTTCCTATGGACAGGGGGTACTCGAGCAGTACTTC
TRBJ1-1	few	TRBV7-9	.	CASSFLVNTEAFF	TGTGCCAGCAGCTTTTTGGTGAACACTGAAGCTTTCTTT
TRBJ2-1	.	TRBV18	TRBD2	CASSLSSGGPRYNEQFF	TGTGCCAGCTCACTGTCCTCGGGAGGCCCAAGATACAATGAGCAGTTCTTC
TRBJ2-3	.	TRBV5-1	.	CASSLILLGVGADTQYF	TGCGCCAGCAGCTTGATCTTGCTGGGGGTGGGAGCGGATACGCAGTATTTT
TRBJ1-1	.	TRBV5-5	.	CASSLDGQANTEAFF	TGTGCCAGCAGCTTAGATGGTCAGGCGAACACTGAAGCTTTCTTT
TRBJ2-2	.	TRBV27	.	CASSGQGIAGKLFF	TGTGCCAGCAGTGGGCAGGGTATCGCCGGGAAGCTGTTTTTT
TRBJ2-3	.	TRBV19	TRBD2	CASSTGTSGRGDTQYF	TGTGCCAGTAGTACCGGGACTAGCGGGAGGGGTGATACGCAGTATTTT
TRBJ1-2	.	TRBV9	.	CASSAHVGPADRINYGYTF	TGTGCCAGCAGCGCACATGTCGGGCCCGCGGATAGGATTAACTATGGCTACACCTTC
TRBJ1-1	once	TRBV7-3	.	CASSLDRWNTEAFF	TGTGCCAGCAGCTTAGACAGGTGGAACACTGAAGCTTTCTTT
TRBJ2-3	few	TRBV7-3	TRBD2	CASSLTFAGGPGDTQYF	TGTGCCAGCAGCTTAACGTTTGCGGGGGGGCCTGGCGATACGCAGTATTTT
TRBJ2-3	.	TRBV18	.	CASSPRASKSTDTQYF	TGTGCCAGCTCACCCCGGGCTAGCAAAAGCACAGATACGCAGTATTTT
TRBJ1-6	.	TRBV6-4	.	CASSDYGNSPLHF	TGTGCCAGCAGTGACTATGGGAATTCACCCCTCCACTTT
TRBJ1-3	.	TRBV19	.	CASSIGVLWRNSGNTIYF	TGTGCCAGTAGTATTGGGGTGCTTTGGAGGAACTCTGGAAACACCATATATTTT
TRBJ2-1	once	TRBV4-1	.	CASSQDPGNEQFF	TGCGCCAGCAGCCAAGATCCAGGAAATGAGCAGTTCTTC
TRBJ2-7	.	TRBV5-1	.	CASSSPLKSSYEQYF	TGCGCCAGCAGTTCACCCCTAAAAAGCTCCTACGAGCAGTACTTC
TRBJ2-3	.	TRBV7-3	TRBD2	CASSPSGLAGGDTQYF	TGTGCCAGCAGCCCATCGGGACTAGCGGGAGGGGATACGCAGTATTTT
TRBJ1-2	.	TRBV19	.	CASSIRQGREGYTF	TGTGCCAGTAGTATACGGCAGGGTCGGGAGGGCTACACCTTC
TRBJ2-7	few	TRBV14	TRBD2	CASSQDGRVQYEQYF	TGTGCCAGCAGCCAAGATGGGAGGGTCCAATACGAGCAGTACTTC
TRBJ1-2	.	TRBV21-1	.	CASSKGTGCVYGYTF	TGTGCCAGCAGCAAAGGTACAGGGTGTGTTTATGGCTACACCTTC
TRBJ2-3	.	TRBV5-8	TRBD2	CASSSAGGAMTDTQYF	TGTGCCAGCAGCTCGGCGGGGGGGGCGATGACAGATACGCAGTATTTT
TRBJ1-1	.	TRBV19	TRBD1	CASSIGQGGFETEAFF	TGTGCCAGTAGTATAGGACAGGGGGGATTTGAGACTGAAGCTTTCTTT
TRBJ2-3	.	TRBV10-3	TRBD1	CAISELTGDGTDTQYF	TGTGCCATCAGTGAGTTGACAGGGGATGGCACAGATACGCAGTATTTT
TRBJ1-2	.	TRBV7-9	.	CASSHPTGRYGYTF	TGTGCCAGCAGCCATCCAACAGGACGCTATGGCTACACCTTC
TRBJ1-2	once	TRBV7-2	.	CASSPPPWDYGYTF	TGTGCCAGCAGCCCCCCCCCTTGGGACTATGGCTACACCTTC
TRBJ2-1	.	TRBV7-6	TRBD2	CASSSSGGAENEQFF	TGTGCCAGCAGCTCTAGCGGGGGGGCAGAGAATGAGCAGTTCTTC
TRBJ1-1	.	TRBV5-6	TRBD1	CASSTPGQGMNTEAFF	TGTGCCAGCAGCACCCCGGGACAGGGGATGAACACTGAAGCTTTCTTT
TRBJ1-1	few	TRBV28	TRBD1	CASSLKAGGTEAFF	TGTGCCAGCAGTTTAAAAGCAGGGGGTACTGAAGCTTTCTTT
TRBJ1-2	few	TRBV6-6	.	CASSLYGRRAYGYTF	TGTGCCAGCAGCCTCTATGGACGGAGAGCTTATGGCTACACCTTC
TRBJ2-7	.	TRBV6-5	.	CASSYTKGPYEQYF	TGTGCCAGCAGCTACACGAAGGGCCCCTACGAGCAGTACTTC
TRBJ1-6	.	TRBV2	.	CASRAGRGNSNSPLHF	TGTGCCAGCAGGGCAGGGAGGGGAAATTCGAATTCACCCCTCCACTTT
TRBJ2-1	.	TRBV6-6	.	CASMGGKGNNEQFF	TGTGCCAGCATGGGTGGAAAGGGGAACAATGAGCAGTTCTTC
TRBJ2-7	.	TRBV7-9	.	CASSLWGAGLSYEQYF	TGTGCCAGCAGCTTATGGGGAGCAGGCCTCTCCTACGAGCAGTACTTC
TRBJ2-3	.	TRBV5-1	TRBD2	CASSLDTGGSTDTQYF	TGCGCCAGCAGCTTGGATACCGGGGGGTCCACAGATACGCAGTATTTT
TRBJ1-5	.	TRBV5-4	.	CASSLVSDDSNQPQHF	TGTGCCAGCAGCTTGGTATCGGACGATAGCAATCAGCCCCAGCATTTT